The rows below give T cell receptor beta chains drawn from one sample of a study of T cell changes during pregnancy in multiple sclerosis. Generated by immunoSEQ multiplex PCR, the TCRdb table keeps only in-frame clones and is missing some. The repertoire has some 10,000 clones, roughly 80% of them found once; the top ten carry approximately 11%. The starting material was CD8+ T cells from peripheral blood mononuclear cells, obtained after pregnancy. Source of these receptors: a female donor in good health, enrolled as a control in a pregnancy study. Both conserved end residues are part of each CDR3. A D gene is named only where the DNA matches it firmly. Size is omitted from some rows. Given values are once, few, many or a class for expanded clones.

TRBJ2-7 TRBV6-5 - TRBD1 TGTGCCAGCAGCCCCGGACAGGGGATCTACGAGCAGTACTTC CASSPGQGIYEQYF
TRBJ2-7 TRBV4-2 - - TGTGCCAGCAGCCAAGAAACAGGTAGCTCCTACGAGCAGTACTTC CASSQETGSSYEQYF
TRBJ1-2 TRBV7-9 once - TGTGCCAGTCGAGAGTTCTATGGCTACACCTTC CASREFYGYTF
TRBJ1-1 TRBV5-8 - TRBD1 TGTGCCAGCAGCCTTCGGGCCGACAGGGTTGGTGAGGCTTTCTTT CASSLRADRVGEAFF
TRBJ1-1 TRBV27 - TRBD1 TGTGCCAGCAGACCGACAGGGAATACTGAAGCTTTCTTT CASRPTGNTEAFF
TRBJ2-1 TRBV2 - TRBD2 TGTGCCAGCAGTCAGCGGGAGGGTACCTACAATGAGCAGTTCTTC CASSQREGTYNEQFF
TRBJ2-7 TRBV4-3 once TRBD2 TGCGCCAGCAGCCAAGAGGCGGGAGCCCCTAGCTCCGAGCAGTACTTC CASSQEAGAPSSEQYF
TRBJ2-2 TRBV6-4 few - TGTGCCAGCAGTGAGGGGGCTAGTACCGGGGAGCTGTTTTTT CASSEGASTGELFF
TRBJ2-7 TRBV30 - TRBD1 TGTGCCTGGAGCGCTGGGACAGGGGGCTTGGACGAGCAGTACTTC CAWSAGTGGLDEQYF
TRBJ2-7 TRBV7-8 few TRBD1 TGTGCCAGCAGCTCGACAGGGCGGTACGAGCAGTACTTC CASSSTGRYEQYF
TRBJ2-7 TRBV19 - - TGTGCCAGTAGTGACGACAGCTACGAGCAGTACTTC CASSDDSYEQYF
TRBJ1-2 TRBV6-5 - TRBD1 TGTGCCAGCAGTTATAAGACAGGGCAGGGCTACACCTTC CASSYKTGQGYTF
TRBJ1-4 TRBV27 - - TGTGCCAGCAGTTTAACCCCCTCGGGGGGGAATGAAAAACTGTTTTTT CASSLTPSGGNEKLFF
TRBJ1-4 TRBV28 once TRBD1 TGTGCCAGCAGTCCGCAAGGGCAGGGGGGTGAAAAACTGTTTTTT CASSPQGQGGEKLFF
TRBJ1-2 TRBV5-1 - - TGCGCCAGCAGCTTGGCCGGGGGTAATGGCTACACCTTC CASSLAGGNGYTF
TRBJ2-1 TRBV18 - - TGTGCCAGCTCACCACGCGAAGGGGATCCGAGTGAGCAGTTCTTC CASSPREGDPSEQFF
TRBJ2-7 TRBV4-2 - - TGTGCCAGCAGCTACTCGTTCCAGGGCGCGTACGAGCAGTACTTC CASSYSFQGAYEQYF
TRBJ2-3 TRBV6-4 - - TGTGCCAGCAGTGAGGGGGGGGGCGGAGGAGATACGCAGTATTTT CASSEGGGGGDTQYF
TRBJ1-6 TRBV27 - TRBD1 TGTGCCAGCAGACCAACAGGGGGCGCATATAATTCACCCCTCCACTTT CASRPTGGAYNSPLHF
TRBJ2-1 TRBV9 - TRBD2 TGTGCCAGCAGCGTAGTTGGGCTAGCGGGAGGGCCAAAGATCTACAATGAGCAGTTCTTC CASSVVGLAGGPKIYNEQFF
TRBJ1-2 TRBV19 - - TGTGCCAGTAGTATACCTCAGGCTACAGGGCGGATGTTTGGCTACACCTTC CASSIPQATGRMFGYTF
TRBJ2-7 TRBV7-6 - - TGTGCCAGCAGCCAGTACTACGACTCAGAGGCCGAGCAGTACTTC CASSQYYDSEAEQYF
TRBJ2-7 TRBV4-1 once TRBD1 TGCGCCAGCAGCCAAGATCGAAAACAGGGGGCAAGCGAGCAGTACTTC CASSQDRKQGASEQYF
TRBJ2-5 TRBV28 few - TGTGCCAGCAGTTTGGGGGCGGTTCAAGAGACCCAGTACTTC CASSLGAVQETQYF
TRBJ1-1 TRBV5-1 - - TGCGCCAGCAGCCCAGGGGTGAACACTGAAGCTTTCTTT CASSPGVNTEAFF
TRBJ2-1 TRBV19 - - TGTGCCAGTAGTCTGGAGGGCTACTTTAACAATGAGCAGTTCTTC CASSLEGYFNNEQFF
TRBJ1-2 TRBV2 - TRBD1 TGTGCCAGCAGTGAAGGGACAGGACCTTATGGCTACACCTTC CASSEGTGPYGYTF
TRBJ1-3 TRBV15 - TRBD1 TGTGCCACCAGCAGAGAGACAGGGGCTGGAAACACCATATATTTT CATSRETGAGNTIYF
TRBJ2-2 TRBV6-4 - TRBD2 TGTGCCAGCAGTGACTCGCGGGGGGGCCACACCGGGGAGCTGTTTTTT CASSDSRGGHTGELFF
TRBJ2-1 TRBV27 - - TGTGCCAGCAGTTTTCCAGGGATCGGCAATGAGCAGTTCTTC CASSFPGIGNEQFF
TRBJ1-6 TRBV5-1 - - TGCGCCAGCAGCTTCAACAGGCTCCCCCTCCACTTT CASSFNRLPLHF
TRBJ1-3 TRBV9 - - TGTGCCAGCAGCGTAGACAGGGCGACTGGAAACACCATATATTTT CASSVDRATGNTIYF
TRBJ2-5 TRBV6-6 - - TGTGCCAGCAGGGGTCCAGGGATAAAAAAAGAGACCCAGTACTTC CASRGPGIKKETQYF
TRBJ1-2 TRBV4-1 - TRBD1 TGCGCCAGCAGCCAAGTACAGGGGCTAACCTATGGCTACACCTTC CASSQVQGLTYGYTF
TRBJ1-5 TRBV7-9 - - TGTGCCAGCAGCTTAGCGACGGGAAATCAGCCCCAGCATTTT CASSLATGNQPQHF
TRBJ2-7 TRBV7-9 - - TGTGCCAGCAGCTCGGGATGGTACGAGCAGTACTTC CASSSGWYEQYF
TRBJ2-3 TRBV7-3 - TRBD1 TGTGCCAGCAGCTCGGACAGGACCTCAGATACGCAGTATTTT CASSSDRTSDTQYF